This T cell receptor beta chain derives from a study of blood T cells in healthy people across ages. Only a few counts were recorded for this clonotype. Antigen specificity is unknown. The study's findings and limits: The percentage of naive T cells correlated strongly with TCR beta diversity.

The CDR3 has 16 residues. Germline CDR1 SEHNR, CDR2 FQNEAQ (reference sequence). V shed 4 bases and J 0 bases; nucleotides not matched to a gene: 7. The authors ran a second PCR of roughly 7 to 11 cycles using a sample-barcoded 5' primer and a J-beta primer mix. Using its own MiXCR run on the 5' RACE reads, TCRdb lists one record per CDR3 protein. The sample has around 1,000,000 distinct CDR3 sequences, about 23% seen once. These data are also associated with another study on T cells of mothers and their children.

Sequenced: blood. V usage is TRBV7-9 and J usage is TRBJ1-1; TRBD1 agrees at 8 bases. The sequence was obtained from a girl aged 2-10 years in good health. CDR3 loop: CASSSPRTGMNTEAFF. CDR3 bases: TGTGCCAGCAGCTCGCCGAGGACAGGGATGAACACTGAAGCTTTCTTT.